The following is a T cell receptor (beta chain) sequence with its context. This clone has a count of ten or more. Its antigen is unknown. No much larger clonotype is one base removed from it; base qualities were not supplied. This specimen comes from a study of beta chain features in type 1 diabetes (dated by TCRdb to 2016 to 2019). Study-level background: No differences in mean age, gender distribution, total cell number or subset yield were found between patients and healthy donors. Across all samples, approximately 98,000,000 sorted cells were examined, and cell number per subset correlated strongly with RNA yield. The study compared TCRB repertoires of sorted circulating CD4+ T cell subsets between recently diagnosed type 1 diabetes patients and matched healthy donors. Naive and central memory subsets were obtained from all 30 or so donors, but regulatory and stem cell-like memory subsets were isolated from only 8 patients and roughly 8 healthy donors.

The CDR3 runs 11 residues from the cysteine to the phenylalanine. The CDR3 DNA has 33 bases and is translated from base 1. Between the V and J ends, shortened by 4 bases and 8 bases respectively, the junction contains 9 bases. The germline V gene specifies SQVTM as CDR1 and ANQGSEA as CDR2. From each donor, a single peripheral blood sample of 100 to 150 mL on average was drawn into heparinised tubes. A BD FACSAria II and a panel including CD45RO, CCR7, CD25, CD127, CD95 and CD27 were used to sort naive, central memory, regulatory and stem cell-like memory CD4+ T cells. A purity above 98% was achieved for all sorted populations. Right away, PBMCs were isolated by Lymphoprep density gradient centrifugation and were stained directly, with no culture step. Samples were stained and sorted in pairs, with one healthy donor and one patient per experiment, so that batch effects were minimized. The entire amount of isolated RNA was reverse transcribed using the High Capacity cDNA Reverse Transcription Kit, so the sequenced TCRB transcripts were expressed ones. Naive, central memory and regulatory T cell samples underwent deep immunoSEQ sequencing, averaging approximately 3.3 million total reads per sample. Sorted cells were lysed in RLT buffer and RNA was extracted with DNase-treated RNeasy Micro or Mini kits, depending on cell number. Each cell subset was processed on its own to prevent cross-contamination, while patient and healthy donor samples were processed together. The immunoSEQ multiplex PCR was used to amplify TCRB sequences from cDNA, yielding 87-bp fragments that span the CDR3 region. Amplicons were sequenced on the Illumina HiSeq platform. In the original analysis: Synthetic template baselines were used to correct PCR bias computationally, reads within Hamming distance 2 were collapsed, and singletons that could not be merged were discarded. By aligning reads against IMGT, V, D and J genes, CDR3 length, and insertions or deletions at six rearrangement sites were assigned. Within each subset, clonotype counts were normalized to sorted cell number, and only after that were true diversity and Gini coefficients computed with the tcR R package. The overlap coefficient, calculated on TCRB nucleotide sequences, was used to quantify repertoire sharing. Out-of-frame TCRB sequences from naive cells were analyzed as a proxy for the pre-selection repertoire. TCRdb took over this immuneACCESS table, retaining in-frame rearrangements with V and J assigned. Such tables are incomplete; in checked studies, under half of the missing clones stem from an unresolved V gene, and the remainder is unexplained. V, J and clone size are taken as reported in that table, and D and trimming were inferred from the DNA itself. This sample lists 900,000 or so clones; 17% were detected once. 0.02% to 0.03% of the sample goes to the ten largest clones.

The paper's findings and limits, for the study overall: Shorter templates might have been favored by PCR, but patient and control samples were amplified and corrected together, so both groups would have been affected equally by any skew. Only small numbers of individuals were included in the HLA sub-analyses, which left unresolved whether HLA type had any influence on TCRB rearrangement. In all four CD4+ subsets, TCRB CDR3 length was moderately but significantly shorter in type 1 diabetes patients. Because cDNA was sequenced instead of genomic DNA, activated cells with high expression could be over-represented, although the groups did not differ in activation or CD3 levels. Fewer insertions and more nucleotide deletions at VDJ recombination sites were observed in patients with type 1 diabetes, implying thymic rearrangement abnormalities. Naive, central memory and regulatory TCRB repertoires appeared to be more similar among patients than among healthy donors.

The V and J genes are TRBV29-1 and TRBJ2-4; the D gene is perhaps TRBD1 or TRBD2, each of them matching over 5 bases. The sequencing input was naive CD4+ T cells from blood. The sample's cell subset or site label is to be understood as: true naive CD4+ T cells. This sequence originates from a woman between 18 and 30 years old in good health. The DNA sequence follows: TGCAGCGTTGGGGACCGGTACATTCAGTACTTC. It encodes CSVGDRYIQYF.